This T cell receptor (beta chain) was identified in a study of T cell repertoires in cytomegalovirus infection. This CDR3 is built from 15 residues. With V trimmed by 3 bases and J by 0 bases, 3 bases remained unmatched. Germline V gene data show CDR1 as SGHTA and CDR2 as FQGNSA. TCRdb passed the reads through MiXCR, listing each CDR3 protein once. The data hold around 170,000 distinct CDR3 sequences, with roughly 14% observed a single time. This clonotype has a count of ten or more. The TCR was taken from a human donor in good health (CMV status not recorded). Some clones in this sample may be carry-over from other donors' samples. The V call is TRBV7-2, the J call TRBJ1-1; 8 bases line up with TRBD1. Input material: PBMCs. The CDR3 sequence is CASSFGDRMNTEAFF. The CDR3 DNA is TGTGCCAGCAGCTTTGGGGACAGGATGAACACTGAAGCTTTCTTT.